These 14 T cell receptor beta chains share one sample of origin, sequenced in a study of radiation and T cells in renal cell carcinoma. Method: immunoSEQ multiplex PCR; TCRdb's copy keeps in-frame clones and lacks some. The profile covers more than 15,000 clones, with less than 65% appearing a single time and roughly 12% taken by the ten largest. Treatment given: 15 Gy SBRT to primary tumor, nephrectomy 4 weeks later. This specimen consisted of tumor tissue, obtained from a patient whose treatment included radiotherapy and nephrectomy. The receptors originated from a man aged 50-60 years with renal cell carcinoma.

The gene calls are TRBV27 and TRBJ2-1, with D possibly matching TRBD1 (6 bases). V lost 6 bases, J lost 4 bases, and 10 bases lay in between. The CDR3 totals 13 residues. Germline V gene lookup returns CDR1 MNHEY and CDR2 SMNVEV (reference sequence). This CDR3 reads CASSRTEYNEQFF. CDR3 DNA: TGTGCCAGCAGCCGGACAGAATACAATGAGCAGTTCTTC.

V and J are TRBV28 and TRBJ1-4; no clear D. The CDR3 runs to 16 residues. Looked up from germline, CDR1 is MDHEN and CDR2 is SYDVKM. V was shortened by 3 bases and J by 7 bases, with 18 bases between the two germline ends. The CDR3 coding sequence is TGTGCCAGCAGTTTGGTTCTTAGTGCCGTGGGTGAAAAACTGTTTTTT. It encodes CASSLVLSAVGEKLFF.

A few counts support this clone. The chain's CDR3 is CASSLEGSYEQYF. The CDR3 DNA follows: TGCGCCAGCAGCTTGGAAGGTTCCTACGAGCAGTACTTC. V and J are TRBV5-1 and TRBJ2-7; no clear D. The CDR3 spans 13 residues. The V gene's germline CDR1 is SGHRS and CDR2 YFSETQ. Trimming removed 0 bases from V and 1 base from J, with 5 bases in between.

The DNA for the CDR3 is TGTGCCAGTAGTATAGATCCGAGAAAGGACACTGAAGCTTTCTTT. Translating gives CASSIDPRKDTEAFF. The chain recombines TRBV19 with TRBJ1-1; D ambiguous. Per the germline V gene, CDR1 is LNHDA and CDR2 is SQIVND (reference sequence). V lost 0 bases, J lost 3 bases, and 11 bases lay in between. The length of the CDR3 is 15 residues.

The chain carries TRBV6-1 and TRBJ1-1; D may be TRBD1 (5 bases). Germline V lookup: CDR1 MNHNS, CDR2 SASEGT. The CDR3 is made up of 14 amino acids. V lost 4 bases and J 1 base, leaving 10 bases between the germline ends. The chain's CDR3 is CASSGGHENTEAFF. The CDR3 coding sequence is TGTGCCAGCAGTGGTGGACACGAGAACACTGAAGCTTTCTTT.

The rearrangement uses TRBV27 and TRBJ2-7; 11 bases fit TRBD1. This CDR3 is 16 amino acids long. CDR1 is MNHEY and CDR2 is SMNVEV in the germline V gene (reference sequence). V shed 3 bases and J 3 bases; nucleotides not matched to a gene: 7. DNA for the CDR3: TGTGCCAGCAGTTTTAGGGGTGGGACAGGGGGCTACGAGCAGTACTTC. Translating gives CASSFRGGTGGYEQYF.

The rearrangement joins TRBV27 to TRBJ2-7; D may correspond to TRBD1 or TRBD2 (5 bases each). V shed 1 base and J shed 0 bases, with 19 bases lying between them. CDR3 length equals 18 residues. Germline values: CDR1 MNHEY, CDR2 SMNVEV (reference sequence). CDR3 coding DNA: TGTGCCAGCAGTTTATTACACGGGGACCCTAGGAGCTCCTACGAGCAGTACTTC. It translates to CASSLLHGDPRSSYEQYF.

The chain couples TRBV30 to TRBJ2-7; D uncertain. Trimming took 2 bases from V and 6 from J, leaving 17 bases between them. The CDR3 totals 14 residues. Per the germline V gene, CDR1 is GTSNPN and CDR2 is SVGIG (reference sequence). The CDR3 spells CAWSPNSPWVEQYF. Here the CDR3 DNA reads TGTGCCTGGAGTCCGAACTCCCCATGGGTCGAGCAGTACTTC. The complete variable domain, with remaining parts taken from reference TRBV30 and TRBJ2-7, reads SQTIHQWPATLVQPVGSPLSLECTVEGTSNPNLYWYRQAAGRGLQLLFYSVGIGQISSEVPQNLSASRPQDRQFILSSKKLLLSDSGFYLCAWSPNSPWVEQYFGPGTRLTVT.

The J gene is TRBJ2-7, the V gene TRBV7-6; possibly TRBD1 or TRBD2 for D (6 bases each). Per germline, CDR1 SGHVS and CDR2 FNYEAQ. The ends were cut back, 6 bases at V and 3 bases at J, with 18 bases in the middle. The CDR3 is 15 residues long. The CDR3 DNA follows: TGTGCCAGCAGTCCGCCGGGGGCCTCCTTCTACGAGCAGTACTTC. This gives the protein CASSPPGASFYEQYF.

The V gene is TRBV10-3, the J gene TRBJ2-7, with D perhaps TRBD1 or TRBD2 (6 bases each). V lost 8 bases to trimming and J lost 2 bases, with 16 bases between them. Looked up from germline, CDR1 is ENHRY and CDR2 is SYGVKD. There are 14 residues in the CDR3. CDR3: CAIGGLGEAYEQYF. The CDR3 nucleotides read TGTGCCATCGGGGGCCTGGGGGAGGCCTACGAGCAGTACTTC.

The rearrangement links TRBV5-1 to TRBJ2-1; D remains unclear. The CDR3 length is 12 residues. The V and J ends lost 5 bases and 8 bases respectively, with 11 bases between them. Germline V gene lookup returns CDR1 SGHRS and CDR2 YFSETQ. The CDR3 nucleotides are TGCGCCAGCAGGAAGACACTGGATGAGCAGTTCTTC. As protein: CASRKTLDEQFF.

The CDR3 region is CASSSDRGVGVNIQYF. CDR3 coding DNA: TGTGCCAGCAGCTCCGACAGGGGAGTAGGAGTAAACATTCAGTACTTC. The rearrangement joins TRBV5-5 to TRBJ2-4, with 8 bases aligning to TRBD1. V gave up 3 bases and J gave up 6 bases; unmatched junction bases: 11. Germline CDR1 SGHKS, CDR2 YYEKEE (reference sequence). The CDR3 is made up of 16 amino acids.

The gene calls are TRBV2 and TRBJ1-1; TRBD1 agrees at 10 bases. Germline V gene sequence: CDR1 SNHLY, CDR2 FYNNEI. This CDR3 has 16 amino acids. J gave up 1 base and V 1 base, and 3 bases lay outside the gene matches. CDR3 loop: CASSEGWTGGNTEAFF. CDR3 coding DNA: TGTGCCAGCAGTGAAGGATGGACAGGGGGGAACACTGAAGCTTTCTTT. The full variable domain, with the rest looked up from reference TRBV2 and TRBJ1-1, is EPEVTQTPSHQVTQMGQEVILRCVPISNHLYFYWYRQILGQKVEFLVSFYNNEISEKSEIFDDQFSVERPDGSNFTLKIRSTKLEDSAMYFCASSEGWTGGNTEAFFGQGTRLTVV.

The gene calls are TRBV5-4 and TRBJ2-2; the match to TRBD1 covers 7 bases. V trimming: 3 bases; J trimming: 1 base; junction bases outside the gene matches: 3. The CDR3 contains 15 residues. Germline V lookup: CDR1 SGHNT, CDR2 YYREEE (reference sequence). The CDR3 here is CASSSTGRNTGELFF. Here the CDR3 DNA reads TGTGCCAGCAGCTCGACAGGGCGGAACACCGGGGAGCTGTTTTTT.